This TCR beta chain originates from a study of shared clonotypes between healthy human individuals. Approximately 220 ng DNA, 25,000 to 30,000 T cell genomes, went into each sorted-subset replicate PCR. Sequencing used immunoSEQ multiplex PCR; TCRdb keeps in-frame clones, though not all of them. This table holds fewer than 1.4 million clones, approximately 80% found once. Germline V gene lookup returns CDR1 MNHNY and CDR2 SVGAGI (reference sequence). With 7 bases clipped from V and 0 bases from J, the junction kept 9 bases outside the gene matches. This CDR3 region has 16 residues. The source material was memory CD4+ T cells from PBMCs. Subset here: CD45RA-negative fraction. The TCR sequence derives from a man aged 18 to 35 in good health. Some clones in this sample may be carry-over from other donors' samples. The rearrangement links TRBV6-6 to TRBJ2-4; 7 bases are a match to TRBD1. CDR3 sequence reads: CASTPGTDIAKNIQYF. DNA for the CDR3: TGTGCCAGCACCCCCGGGACAGATATAGCCAAAAACATTCAGTACTTC.